The present T cell receptor (beta chain) was sequenced within a study of blood T cell repertoires in COVID-19. This clone was seen once. The assay was immunoSEQ multiplex PCR, and TCRdb's table has in-frame clones only and misses some. The sample lists under 100,000 clones; approximately 90% were seen once. Deletions cut 3 bases from V and 7 bases from J, with 16 bases between. This CDR3 is 14 amino acids long. The germline CDR1 and CDR2 sequences are DFQATT and SNEGSKA (reference sequence). This sequence was found in a man over 45 with active COVID-19. The chain links TRBV20-1 to TRBJ2-1; a weak D match, TRBD1 (5 bases). The specimen sequenced was peripheral blood. Here the CDR3 DNA reads TGCAGTGCTAGTGCCGGCTCGACAGAAAATGAGCAGTTCTTC. As protein: CSASAGSTENEQFF.